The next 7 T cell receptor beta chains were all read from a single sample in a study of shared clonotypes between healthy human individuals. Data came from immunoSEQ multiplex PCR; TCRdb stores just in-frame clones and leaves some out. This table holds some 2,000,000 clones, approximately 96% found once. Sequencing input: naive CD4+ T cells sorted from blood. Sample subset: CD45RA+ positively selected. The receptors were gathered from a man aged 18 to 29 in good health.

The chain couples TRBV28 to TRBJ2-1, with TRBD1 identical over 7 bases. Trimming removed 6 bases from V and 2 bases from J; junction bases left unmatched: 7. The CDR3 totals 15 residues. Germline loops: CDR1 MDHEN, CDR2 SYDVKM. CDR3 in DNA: TGTGCCAGCAGCCCTTCGGACAGGACCTACAATGAGCAGTTCTTC. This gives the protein CASSPSDRTYNEQFF.

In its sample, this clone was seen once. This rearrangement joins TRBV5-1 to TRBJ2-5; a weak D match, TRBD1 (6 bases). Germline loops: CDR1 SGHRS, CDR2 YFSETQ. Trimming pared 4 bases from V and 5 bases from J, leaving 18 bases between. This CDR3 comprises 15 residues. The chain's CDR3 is CASSLDRTKVETQYF. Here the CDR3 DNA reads TGCGCCAGCAGCCTCGACAGGACAAAAGTGGAGACCCAGTACTTC.

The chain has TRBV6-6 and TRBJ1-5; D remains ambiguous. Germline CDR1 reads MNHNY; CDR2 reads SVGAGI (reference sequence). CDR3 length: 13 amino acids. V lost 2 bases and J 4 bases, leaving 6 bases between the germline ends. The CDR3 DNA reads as TGTGCCAGCAGTTACAACGAGAATCAGCCCCAGCATTTT. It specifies CASSYNENQPQHF.

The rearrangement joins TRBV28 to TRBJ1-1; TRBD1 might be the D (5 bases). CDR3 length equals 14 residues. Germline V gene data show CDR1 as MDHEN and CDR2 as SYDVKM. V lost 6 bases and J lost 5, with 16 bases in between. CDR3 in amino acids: CASSTPSTVTEAFF. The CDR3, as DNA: TGTGCCAGCAGCACGCCTTCGACAGTAACTGAAGCTTTCTTT. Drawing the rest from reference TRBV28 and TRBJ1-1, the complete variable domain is DVKVTQSSRYLVKRTGEKVFLECVQDMDHENMFWYRQDPGLGLRLIYFSYDVKMKEKGDIPEGYSVSREKKERFSLILESASTNQTSMYLCASSTPSTVTEAFFGQGTRLTVV.

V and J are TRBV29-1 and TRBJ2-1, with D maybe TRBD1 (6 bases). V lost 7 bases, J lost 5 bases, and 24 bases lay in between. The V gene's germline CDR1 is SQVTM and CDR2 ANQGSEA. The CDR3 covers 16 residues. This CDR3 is CSATRSQGPKDNEQFF. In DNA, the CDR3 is TGCAGCGCCACCCGCAGCCAGGGGCCCAAGGACAATGAGCAGTTCTTC.

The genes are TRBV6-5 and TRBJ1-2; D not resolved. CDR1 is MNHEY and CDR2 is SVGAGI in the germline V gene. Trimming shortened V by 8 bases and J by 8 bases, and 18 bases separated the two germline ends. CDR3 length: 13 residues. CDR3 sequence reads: CASAPVSGYGYTF. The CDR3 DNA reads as TGTGCCAGCGCCCCTGTGTCGGGGTACGGCTACACCTTC.

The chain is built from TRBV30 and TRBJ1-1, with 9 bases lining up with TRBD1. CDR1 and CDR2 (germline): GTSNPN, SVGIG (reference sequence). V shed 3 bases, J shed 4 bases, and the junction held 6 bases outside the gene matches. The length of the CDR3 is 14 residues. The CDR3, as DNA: TGTGCCTGGAGGACGACAGGGGGAATCACTGAAGCTTTCTTT. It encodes CAWRTTGGITEAFF.